This TCR beta chain was identified in a study of vaccination effects on CD4 cells after COVID-19. CD4+ T cell isolation took place after less than 13 days of culture. The trim removed 1 base at V and 8 bases at J, leaving 12 bases unmatched. From germline, CDR1 is SGHDT and CDR2 YYEEEE. The CDR3 covers 17 residues. Concerning this clone: Its cognate antigen is unknown.

Only in-frame clones appear in the TCRdb table, and some are missing; sequencing was by immunoSEQ multiplex PCR. The sample includes about 46,000 clones, approximately 74% of them seen just once. The rearrangement uses TRBV5-6 and TRBJ2-3; 11 bases agree with TRBD2. The TCR sequence derives from a human donor who had a prior SARS-CoV-2 infection. The sequencing here drew on CD4+ T cells from PBMCs cultured without peptide, taken before COVID-19 vaccination. The CDR3, as DNA: TGTGCCAGCAGCTTGTGGGGACTAGCGGTGGGGGGTGGTACGCAGTATTTT. This sequence encodes CASSLWGLAVGGGTQYF.